The 2 T cell receptor beta chains given below trace back to one sample, sequenced in a study of post-analysis software for immune sequencing data. Overall study findings and caveats: A few TRBV segments occurring more often in patients than controls included TRBV5-6, TRBV5-1 and TRBV20-1.

These TCRs' antigens remain unknown. The TCR beta cDNA libraries carried unique molecular identifiers. TCRdb fed the PCR reads into MiXCR, producing one record per CDR3 protein. The sample carries approximately 630,000 distinct CDR3 sequences, approximately 60% recorded once. The sample taken for sequencing was blood. These receptors were obtained from a girl aged 2 to 9 with multiple sclerosis.

This clonotype was seen just once. The chain uses TRBV20-1 and TRBJ2-5; D remains ambiguous. The CDR3 contains 12 residues. V lost 2 bases and J lost 3, with 7 bases in between. The germline V gene has CDR1 DFQATT and CDR2 SNEGSKA (reference sequence). CDR3 amino acids: CSARHTEETQYF. CDR3 nucleotide sequence: TGCAGTGCTAGACATACAGAAGAGACCCAGTACTTC.

This rearrangement joins TRBV20-1 to TRBJ2-7, with D maybe TRBD1 (6 bases). The CDR3 loop spans 14 amino acids. V was shortened by 0 bases and J by 2 bases, with 11 bases between the two germline ends. Germline loops: CDR1 DFQATT, CDR2 SNEGSKA (reference sequence). Here the CDR3 reads CSARDPGQTYEQYF. The CDR3, as DNA: TGCAGTGCTAGAGACCCGGGACAAACCTACGAGCAGTACTTC.